One and the same sample provided the 14 T cell receptor beta chains below, sequenced in a study of CD8+CD57+ T cells in acquired aplastic anemia. It was genomic DNA that served as the template for profiling TCR beta VDJ and CDR3. TCRdb reprocessed the reads with MiXCR, giving one entry per CDR3 protein. The sample includes around 180,000 distinct CDR3 sequences, approximately 52% of them seen just once. Sequenced patients had shown CD8+CD57+ cell expansion by flow cytometry. The specimen was sorted CD4+, CD8+, or CD8+CD57+ T cells (not recorded which) from PBMCs. All receptors come from a human donor with aplastic anemia.

This clonotype came up a few times. The chain carries TRBV3-1 and TRBJ1-1; D perhaps matches TRBD1 (5 bases). V was trimmed by 4 bases and J by 5 bases, leaving 17 bases between them. The CDR3 contains 15 residues. Per germline, CDR1 LGHDT and CDR2 YNNKEL (reference sequence). This CDR3 is CASSPSRGGRTEAFF. CDR3 sequence (DNA): TGTGCCAGCAGCCCCTCCCGGGGGGGGAGAACTGAAGCTTTCTTT.

Worth noting for this clonotype: It may be a read error: a sequence one base away is much more abundant. The conserved closing phenylalanine or tryptophan is absent in this CDR3, likely reflecting a read error. V and J are TRBV5-1 and TRBJ2-3, with D tentatively TRBD1 or TRBD2 (5 bases each). The V gene lost 6 bases and the J gene lost 5 bases, with 19 bases spanning the gap. There are 15 residues in the CDR3. The germline gives CDR1 SGHRS, CDR2 YFSETQ. The CDR3 sequence: CASKYGGPTGDTQYL. In DNA, the CDR3 is TGCGCCAGCAAATACGGAGGACCCACAGGAGATACGCAGTATCTT.

The chain carries TRBV9 and TRBJ1-3; D gene ambiguous. The CDR3 is 17 amino acids. Germline loops: CDR1 SGDLS, CDR2 YYNGEE. Trimming shortened V by 5 bases and J by 0 bases, and 18 bases separated the two germline ends. The CDR3 DNA reads TGTGCCAGCAGTGGCTTGGCGGGCGACCTCTCTGGAAACACCATATATTTT. Translated, it gives CASSGLAGDLSGNTIYF.

Only a few counts were recorded for this clonotype. V and J are TRBV2 and TRBJ1-5; D is ambiguous. This CDR3 is 13 amino acids long. Trimming shortened V by 5 bases and J by 2 bases, and 7 bases separated the two germline ends. In germline, CDR1 is SNHLY, CDR2 FYNNEI. CDR3 coding DNA: TGTGCCAGCAGTACCGACGGCAATCAGCCCCAGCATTTT. Translated: CASSTDGNQPQHF.

This clonotype has just a few counts. The rearrangement links TRBV10-3 to TRBJ2-2, with 10 bases matching TRBD2. The CDR3 covers 15 residues. Looked up from germline, CDR1 is ENHRY and CDR2 is SYGVKD. V lost 3 bases and J lost 3; bases outside the gene matches: 1. CDR3 sequence (DNA): TGTGCCATCAGTGATCTAGCGGGAGACACCGGGGAGCTGTTTTTT. This sequence encodes CAISDLAGDTGELFF.

The CDR3 region has the DNA TGTGCCAGCAGTGAAGGGATAGCGGGAGGGGTTCGCAACGAGCAGTACTTC. Protein: CASSEGIAGGVRNEQYF. This chain links TRBV2 with TRBJ2-7; TRBD2 matches 11 bases. CDR1 is SNHLY and CDR2 is FYNNEI in the germline V gene. CDR3 length equals 17 residues. V dropped 1 base and J dropped 5; count of bases not matched to a gene: 10.

The rearrangement uses TRBV12-3 or TRBV12-4 and TRBJ1-4; D might be TRBD1 (5 bases). Trimming took off 4 bases at V and 4 bases at J, with 7 bases between the two ends. The CDR3 has 13 residues. This CDR3 is CASSYGGNEKLFF. The CDR3 DNA is TGTGCCAGCAGTTATGGGGGTAATGAAAAACTGTTTTTT.

About this clonotype: Germline and junction disagree at one end, which may indicate a read error. This chain joins TRBV7-3 and TRBJ1-4; D is unclear. Germline loops: CDR1 SGHTA, CDR2 FQGTGA. The CDR3 has 16 amino acids. CDR3 nucleotide sequence: TGTGCCAGCAGCTTAAAACCGGAGGCAATTAATGAGAAACTGTTTTTT. It yields the protein CASSLKPEAINEKLFF.

This chain connects TRBV7-9 to TRBJ1-6, with 9 bases fitting TRBD1. The CDR3 covers 15 residues. Trimming at V came to 5 bases and at J to 9 bases, leaving 8 bases not matched to a gene. CDR1 and CDR2 (germline): SEHNR, FQNEAQ (reference sequence). This chain's CDR3 is CASSAGTGLSSPLHF. CDR3 sequence (DNA): TGTGCCAGCAGCGCTGGGACAGGGTTAAGTTCACCCCTCCACTTT.

The CDR3 region has the DNA TGTGCCAGCAGTCGCGGCGGGGGGGCGCATGAGCAGTTCTTC. It codes for CASSRGGGAHEQFF. The chain uses TRBV25-1 and TRBJ2-1; 9 bases line up with TRBD2. CDR1 is MGHDK, CDR2 SYGVNS, per germline. The CDR3 is made up of 14 amino acids. J gave up 8 bases and V 5 bases, and 7 bases lay outside the gene matches.

This chain joins TRBV10-1 and TRBJ2-2; D ambiguous. Germline CDR1 is WNHNN and CDR2 is SYGVQD (reference sequence). V was clipped by 6 bases and J by 6 bases, with 11 bases between them. There are 13 residues in the CDR3. This CDR3 reads CASSASLPGELFF. The CDR3 nucleotides read TGCGCCAGCAGCGCTAGTCTCCCCGGGGAGCTGTTTTTT.

Here the CDR3 DNA reads TGTGCCATCAGTGAGACGGCAGGGGAGGGGAATGAGCAGTTCTTC. This translates into CAISETAGEGNEQFF. This chain uses TRBV10-3 with TRBJ2-1; D perhaps matches TRBD2 (7 bases). The V and J ends lost 2 bases and 7 bases respectively, with 15 bases between them. Germline values: CDR1 ENHRY, CDR2 SYGVKD. This CDR3 spans 15 amino acids.

Of note for this clonotype: A much larger clone sits a single nucleotide away, making a read error possible. The chain combines TRBV6-1 with TRBJ2-7; 10 nucleotides agree with TRBD2. This CDR3 has 15 amino acids. Germline loops: CDR1 MNHNS, CDR2 SASEGT. The DNA for the CDR3 is TGTGCCTGCAGGAATGAAAGCGGGAGGGTTTCCGAGCAGTACTTC. Protein product: CACRNESGRVSEQYF.

The chain joins TRBV7-2 to TRBJ1-4; 7 bases are a match to TRBD1. CDR1 and CDR2 (germline): SGHTA, FQGNSA. The CDR3 sequence is 13 residues long. V trimming: 1 base; J trimming: 7 bases; junction bases outside the gene matches: 0. The CDR3 DNA is TGTGCCAGCAGCTTAGACAGGGGTGAAAAACTGTTTTTT. This sequence encodes CASSLDRGEKLFF.